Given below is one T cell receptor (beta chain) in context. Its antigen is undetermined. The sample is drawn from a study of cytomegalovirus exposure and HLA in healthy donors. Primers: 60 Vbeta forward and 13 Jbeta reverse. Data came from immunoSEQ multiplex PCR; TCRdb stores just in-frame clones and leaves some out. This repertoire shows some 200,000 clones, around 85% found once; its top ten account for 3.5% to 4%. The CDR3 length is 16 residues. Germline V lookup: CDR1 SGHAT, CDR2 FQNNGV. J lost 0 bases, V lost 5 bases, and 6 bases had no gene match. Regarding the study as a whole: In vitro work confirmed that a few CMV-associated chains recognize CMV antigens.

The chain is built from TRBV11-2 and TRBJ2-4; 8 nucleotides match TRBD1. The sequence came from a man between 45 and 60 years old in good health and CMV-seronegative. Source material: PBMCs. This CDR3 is CASSPRDRRAKNIQYF. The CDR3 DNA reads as TGTGCCAGCAGCCCCCGGGACAGGCGAGCCAAAAACATTCAGTACTTC.